These 18 T cell receptor beta chains originate from one sample sequenced in a study of beta chain features in type 1 diabetes. Whole-study results and caveats: Type 1 diabetes patients had moderately but significantly shorter TCRB CDR3s in all four CD4+ subsets.

Antigens for these TCRs are unknown. Every isolated RNA sample was fully reverse transcribed, so sequencing captured expressed TCRB transcripts. Using immunoSEQ multiplex PCR, the repertoire was profiled, and TCRdb retains in-frame clones only, with some absent. The data contain some 170,000 clones, 50% to 70% of them seen just once; the ten biggest clones take up about 0.081%. The specimen was naive CD4+ T cells from blood. These receptors were collected from a man aged 30 to 45 with type 1 diabetes.

This chain connects TRBV29-1 to TRBJ1-6, with D unresolved. Germline values: CDR1 SQVTM, CDR2 ANQGSEA. The CDR3 runs 17 residues. V was trimmed by 1 base and J by 0 bases, leaving 13 bases between them. CDR3 coding DNA: TGCAGCGTTGAAGTGGGGTGGATAAGCTCCTATAATTCACCCCTCCACTTT. Its protein product is CSVEVGWISSYNSPLHF.

Only a few counts were recorded for this clone. The CDR3 reads CSVVPTGDDEQYF. The CDR3 nucleotides read TGCAGCGTCGTTCCGACAGGGGACGACGAGCAGTACTTC. This chain joins TRBV29-1 and TRBJ2-7; 8 bases line up with TRBD1. J lost 5 bases, V lost 6 bases, and 9 bases had no gene match. This CDR3 comprises 13 residues. CDR1 SQVTM and CDR2 ANQGSEA come from the germline V gene.

The chain carries TRBV5-1 and TRBJ2-2; 7 bases align to TRBD1. CDR1 and CDR2 (germline): SGHRS, YFSETQ. The length of the CDR3 is 16 residues. Trimming took 3 bases from V and 0 from J; bases not matched to a gene: 5. The CDR3 spells CASSSTGTANTGELFF. The DNA of the CDR3 is TGCGCCAGCAGCTCCACCGGGACAGCGAACACCGGGGAGCTGTTTTTT.

CDR3 sequence: CSASGRDIPFF. CDR3 bases: TGCAGTGCTTCAGGGCGGGACATCCCGTTCTTC. The rearrangement uses TRBV20-1 and TRBJ2-1; D might be TRBD1 or TRBD2, each matching 6 bases. The germline CDR1 and CDR2 sequences are DFQATT and SNEGSKA (reference sequence). CDR3 size: 11 residues. V lost 5 bases, J lost 15 bases, and 17 bases lay in between.

This clone was counted only a few times. V is TRBV5-1 and J is TRBJ2-7; D is tentatively TRBD1 or TRBD2 (5 bases each). The CDR3 extends over 15 amino acids. The germline V gene has CDR1 SGHRS and CDR2 YFSETQ. Trimming cost V 0 bases and J 6 bases, with 16 bases left between them. The CDR3, as DNA: TGCGCCAGCAGCTTGGGGACCGGGACGGTCTTCGAGCAGTACTTC. This translates into CASSLGTGTVFEQYF.

The rearrangement uses TRBV21-1 and TRBJ2-5; TRBD2 is the table's D call, not checked against the DNA. TRBV21-1 is noted as a pseudogene. This CDR3 spans 13 amino acids. The CDR3 DNA is TGTGCCAGCAGCAAAGCGGAGGGAGAGACCCAGTACTTC. This codes for CASSKAEGETQYF.

The chain is built from TRBV9 and TRBJ2-5; D gene uncertain. Trimming pared 0 bases from V and 5 bases from J, leaving 11 bases between. CDR1 is SGDLS and CDR2 is YYNGEE in the germline V gene. The CDR3 totals 14 residues. The chain's CDR3 is CASSVASERETQYF. For the CDR3, the DNA is TGTGCCAGCAGCGTAGCCTCCGAACGGGAGACCCAGTACTTC. The whole variable domain, remainder taken from reference TRBV9 and TRBJ2-5, is DSGVTQTPKHLITATGQRVTLRCSPRSGDLSVYWYQQSLDQGLQFLIQYYNGEERAKGNILERFSAQQFPDLHSELNLSSLELGDSALYFCASSVASERETQYFGPGTRLLVL.

The chain combines TRBV15 with TRBJ2-1, with 12 nucleotides matching TRBD2. Unmatched junction bases numbered 10, after V lost 2 bases and J lost 5 bases. The germline V gene encodes CDR1 LNHNV and CDR2 YYDKDF (reference sequence). The CDR3 covers 18 residues. The CDR3, as DNA: TGTGCCACCAGCAGACGCCGTCCCGGACTAGCGGGAAACAATGAGCAGTTCTTC. It yields the protein CATSRRRPGLAGNNEQFF. Full variable domain (outside the CDR3, taken from reference TRBV15 and TRBJ2-1): DAMVIQNPRYQVTQFGKPVTLSCSQTLNHNVMYWYQQKSSQAPKLLFHYYDKDFNNEADTPDNFQSRRPNTSFCFLDIRSPGLGDTAMYLCATSRRRPGLAGNNEQFFGPGTRLTVL.

J is TRBJ2-1 and V is TRBV30; 11 bases are a match to TRBD2. The CDR3 contains 14 residues. In germline, CDR1 is GTSNPN, CDR2 SVGIG (reference sequence). The ends lost 2 bases at V and 5 bases at J; junction bases unmatched: 2. In DNA, the CDR3 is TGTGCCTGGAGTCAACTAGCGGGGGACAATGAGCAGTTCTTC. As protein: CAWSQLAGDNEQFF.

The V call is TRBV7-2, the J call TRBJ2-3; 7 bases line up with TRBD1. V lost 5 bases and J lost 2; bases outside the gene matches: 10. The CDR3 totals 16 residues. Germline V lookup: CDR1 SGHTA, CDR2 FQGNSA. The CDR3 sequence: CASSPYDRATTDTQYF. CDR3 nucleotides: TGTGCCAGCAGCCCCTATGACAGGGCGACCACAGATACGCAGTATTTT.

The chain joins TRBV29-1 to TRBJ1-2; D gene unclear. Trimming stripped 7 bases from V and 7 bases from J, with 19 bases between. The germline V gene encodes CDR1 SQVTM and CDR2 ANQGSEA. This CDR3 region has 13 residues. DNA of the CDR3: TGCAGCGGTTGGATGGGTGATTGGACTGGCTACACCTTC. Translating gives CSGWMGDWTGYTF.

The chain joins TRBV29-1 to TRBJ1-1; no definite D call. Trimming shortened V by 5 bases and J by 4 bases, and 11 bases separated the two germline ends. There are 12 residues in the CDR3. Germline CDR1 SQVTM, CDR2 ANQGSEA. CDR3: CSVRTAGTEAFF. CDR3 DNA: TGCAGCGTTCGGACGGCGGGCACTGAAGCTTTCTTT. Combining the CDR3 with reference TRBV29-1 and TRBJ1-1 gives the whole variable domain SAVISQKPSRDICQRGTSLTIQCQVDSQVTMMFWYRQQPGQSLTLIATANQGSEATYESGFVIDKFPISRPNLTFSTLTVSNMSPEDSSIYLCSVRTAGTEAFFGQGTRLTVV.

This rearrangement joins TRBV7-2 to TRBJ2-5, with 7 bases that match TRBD1. The germline CDR1 and CDR2 sequences are SGHTA and FQGNSA. J was trimmed by 1 base and V by 5 bases; bases with no gene match: 7. This CDR3 is built from 15 residues. CDR3: CASSVRTGAQETQYF. The CDR3 region has the DNA TGTGCCAGCAGCGTGAGGACAGGTGCCCAAGAGACCCAGTACTTC.

The table lists this clone with a few counts. The V call is TRBV29-1, the J call TRBJ2-7; D gene unclear. The V gene lost 4 bases and the J gene lost 3 bases, with 7 bases spanning the gap. Germline CDR1 and CDR2: SQVTM and ANQGSEA. The CDR3 covers 11 residues. The CDR3 region is CSVVSGYEQYF. CDR3 DNA sequence: TGCAGCGTTGTGTCCGGCTACGAGCAGTACTTC.

The chain carries TRBV9 and TRBJ2-7, with D maybe TRBD2 (6 bases). The V and J ends lost 4 bases and 4 bases respectively, with 12 bases between them. Per germline, CDR1 SGDLS and CDR2 YYNGEE. The CDR3 runs to 13 residues. CDR3 sequence (DNA): TGTGCCAGCAGCTCGGGACTTTTGTACGAGCAGTACTTC. Its translation is CASSSGLLYEQYF.

The V and J genes are TRBV7-2 and TRBJ2-1, with no clear D. The CDR3 sequence is 12 residues long. Germline assignment: CDR1 SGHTA and CDR2 FQGNSA. Trimming stripped 3 bases from V and 4 bases from J, with 4 bases between. The CDR3 sequence is CASSFGYNEQFF. In nucleotides, the CDR3 is TGTGCCAGCAGCTTCGGTTACAATGAGCAGTTCTTC.

This chain connects TRBV27 to TRBJ1-2; 8 bases are shared with TRBD1. The germline V gene encodes CDR1 MNHEY and CDR2 SMNVEV (reference sequence). V shed 5 bases, J shed 2 bases, and the junction held 4 bases outside the gene matches. The CDR3 loop spans 14 amino acids. The CDR3 reads CASSMGQDNYGYTF. CDR3 in DNA: TGTGCCAGCAGTATGGGACAGGACAACTATGGCTACACCTTC.

This chain uses TRBV7-2 with TRBJ1-2; no definite D call. The germline CDR1 and CDR2 sequences are SGHTA and FQGNSA. CDR3 length: 12 residues. V lost 1 base to trimming and J lost 8 bases, with 8 bases between them. The DNA of the CDR3 is TGTGCCAGCAGCTTAGTGCGTTTCGGCTACACCTTC. Its translation: CASSLVRFGYTF.